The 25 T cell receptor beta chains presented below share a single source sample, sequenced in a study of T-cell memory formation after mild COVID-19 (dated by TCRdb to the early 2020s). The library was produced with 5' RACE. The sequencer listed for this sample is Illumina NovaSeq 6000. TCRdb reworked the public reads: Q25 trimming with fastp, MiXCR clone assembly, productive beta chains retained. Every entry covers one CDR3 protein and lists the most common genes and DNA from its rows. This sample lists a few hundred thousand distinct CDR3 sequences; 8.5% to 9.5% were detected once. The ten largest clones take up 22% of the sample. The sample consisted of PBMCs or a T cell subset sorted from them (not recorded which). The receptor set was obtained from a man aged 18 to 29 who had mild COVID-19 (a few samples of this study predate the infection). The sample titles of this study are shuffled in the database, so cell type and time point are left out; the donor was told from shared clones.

The CDR3 loop is CASSSRWSPGGTEAFF. CDR3 nucleotide sequence: TGCGCCAGCAGCTCCCGCTGGTCTCCGGGTGGAACTGAAGCTTTCTTT. The chain has TRBV5-1 and TRBJ1-1; D unresolved. Germline V gives CDR1 SGHRS, CDR2 YFSETQ. The CDR3 sequence is 16 residues long. V was shortened by 3 bases and J by 5 bases, with 20 bases between the two germline ends.

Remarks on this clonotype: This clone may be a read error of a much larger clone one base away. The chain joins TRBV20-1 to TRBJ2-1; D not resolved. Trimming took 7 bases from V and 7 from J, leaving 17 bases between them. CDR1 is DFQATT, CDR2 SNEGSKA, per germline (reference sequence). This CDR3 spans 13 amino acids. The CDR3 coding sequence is TGCAGTGTTGTAGGCATCCCCGCGAATGAGCAGTTCTTC. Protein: CSVVGIPANEQFF.

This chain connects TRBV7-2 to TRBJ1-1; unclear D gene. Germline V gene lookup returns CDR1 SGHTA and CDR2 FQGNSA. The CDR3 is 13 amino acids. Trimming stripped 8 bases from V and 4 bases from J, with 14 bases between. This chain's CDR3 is CASRLGEGTEAFF. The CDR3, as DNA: TGTGCCAGCCGACTTGGGGAGGGCACTGAAGCTTTCTTT.

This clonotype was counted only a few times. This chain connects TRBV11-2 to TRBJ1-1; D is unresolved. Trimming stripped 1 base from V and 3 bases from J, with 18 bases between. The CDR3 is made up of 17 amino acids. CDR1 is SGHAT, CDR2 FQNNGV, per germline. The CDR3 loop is CASSLVFTARADTEAFF. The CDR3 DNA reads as TGTGCCAGCAGCTTAGTATTCACAGCCCGCGCGGACACTGAAGCTTTCTTT.

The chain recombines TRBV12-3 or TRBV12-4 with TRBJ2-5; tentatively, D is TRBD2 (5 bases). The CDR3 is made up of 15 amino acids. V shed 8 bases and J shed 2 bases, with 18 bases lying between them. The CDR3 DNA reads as TGTGCCAGCGCGTCGACGGCGAGGGAACAAGAGACCCAGTACTTC. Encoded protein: CASASTAREQETQYF.

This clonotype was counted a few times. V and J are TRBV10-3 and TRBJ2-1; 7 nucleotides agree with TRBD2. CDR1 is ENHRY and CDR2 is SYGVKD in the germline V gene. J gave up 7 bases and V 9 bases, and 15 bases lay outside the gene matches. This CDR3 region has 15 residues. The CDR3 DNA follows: TGTGCCATAAGTAGCCATGGGGGGGAACTTAATGAGCAGTTCTTC. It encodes CAISSHGGELNEQFF.

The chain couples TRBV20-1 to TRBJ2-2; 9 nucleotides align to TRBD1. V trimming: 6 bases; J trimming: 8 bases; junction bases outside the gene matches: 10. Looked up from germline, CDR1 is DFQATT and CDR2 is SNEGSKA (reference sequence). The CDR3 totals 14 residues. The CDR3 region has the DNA TGCAGTGCACCGGGACAGGGTTTCTCAGGGGAGCTGTTTTTT. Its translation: CSAPGQGFSGELFF.

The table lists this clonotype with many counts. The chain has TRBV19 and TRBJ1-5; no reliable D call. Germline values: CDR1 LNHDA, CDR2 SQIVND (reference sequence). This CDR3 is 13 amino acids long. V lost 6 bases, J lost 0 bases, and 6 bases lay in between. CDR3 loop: CASSVFSNQPQHF. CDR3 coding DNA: TGTGCCAGTAGCGTCTTTAGCAATCAGCCCCAGCATTTT.

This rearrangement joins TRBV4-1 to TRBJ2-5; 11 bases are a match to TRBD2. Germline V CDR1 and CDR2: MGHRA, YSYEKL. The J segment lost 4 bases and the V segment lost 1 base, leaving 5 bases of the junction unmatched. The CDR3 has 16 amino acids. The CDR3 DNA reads TGCGCCAGCAGCCAAGGGCGTAGCGGGGGGGGAGAGACCCAGTACTTC. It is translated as CASSQGRSGGGETQYF.

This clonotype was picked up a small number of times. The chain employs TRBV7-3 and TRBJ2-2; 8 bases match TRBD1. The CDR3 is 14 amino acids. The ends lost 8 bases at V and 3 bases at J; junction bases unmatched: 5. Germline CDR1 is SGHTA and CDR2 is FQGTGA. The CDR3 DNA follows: TGTGCCAGCCGCCAGGGGGCGGACACCGGGGAGCTGTTTTTT. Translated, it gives CASRQGADTGELFF.

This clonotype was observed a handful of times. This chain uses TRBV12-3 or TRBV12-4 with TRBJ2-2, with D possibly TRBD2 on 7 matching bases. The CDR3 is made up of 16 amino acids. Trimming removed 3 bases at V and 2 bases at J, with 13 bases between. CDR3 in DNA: TGTGCCAGCAGTTTGAACGCGGGGGCTAACACCGGGGAGCTGTTTTTT. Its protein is CASSLNAGANTGELFF.

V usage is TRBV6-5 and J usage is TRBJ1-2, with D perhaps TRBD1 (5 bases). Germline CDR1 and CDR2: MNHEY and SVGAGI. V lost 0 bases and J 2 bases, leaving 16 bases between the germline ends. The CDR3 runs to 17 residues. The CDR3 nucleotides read TGTGCCAGCAGTTACTCGAGGGTAGGACGGGGGAACTATGGCTACACCTTC. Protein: CASSYSRVGRGNYGYTF.

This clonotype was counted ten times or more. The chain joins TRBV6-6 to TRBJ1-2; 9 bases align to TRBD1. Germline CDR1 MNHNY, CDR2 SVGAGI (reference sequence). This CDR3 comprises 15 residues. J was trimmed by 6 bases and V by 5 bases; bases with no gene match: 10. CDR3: CASSPDRGGLDGYTF. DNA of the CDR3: TGTGCCAGCAGTCCAGACAGGGGGGGGTTGGATGGCTACACCTTC.

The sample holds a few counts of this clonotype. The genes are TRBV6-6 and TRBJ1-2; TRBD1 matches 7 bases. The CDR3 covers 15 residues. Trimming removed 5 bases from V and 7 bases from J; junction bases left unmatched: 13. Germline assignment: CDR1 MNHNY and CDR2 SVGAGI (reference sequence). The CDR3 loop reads CASSARGGQLGGYTF. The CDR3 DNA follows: TGTGCCAGCAGTGCACGAGGGGGCCAGTTGGGTGGCTACACCTTC.

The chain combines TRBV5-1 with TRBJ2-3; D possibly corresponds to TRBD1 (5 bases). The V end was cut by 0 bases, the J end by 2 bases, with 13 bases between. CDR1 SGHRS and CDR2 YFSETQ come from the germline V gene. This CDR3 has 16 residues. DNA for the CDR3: TGCGCCAGCAGCTTGGGCTCGGCAGGGTCCACAGATACGCAGTATTTT. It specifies CASSLGSAGSTDTQYF.

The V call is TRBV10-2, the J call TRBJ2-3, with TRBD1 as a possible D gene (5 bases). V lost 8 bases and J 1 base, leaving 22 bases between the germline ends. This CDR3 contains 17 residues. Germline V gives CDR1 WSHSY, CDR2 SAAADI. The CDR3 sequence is CASQTVGRDRGTDTQYF. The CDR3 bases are TGCGCCAGCCAGACCGTCGGCAGGGATAGGGGCACAGATACGCAGTATTTT.

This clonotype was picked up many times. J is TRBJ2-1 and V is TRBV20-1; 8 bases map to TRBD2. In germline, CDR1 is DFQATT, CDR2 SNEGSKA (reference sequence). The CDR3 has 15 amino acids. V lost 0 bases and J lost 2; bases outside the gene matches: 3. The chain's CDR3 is CSARDGAGAYNEQFF. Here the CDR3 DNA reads TGCAGTGCTAGAGATGGAGCGGGGGCCTACAATGAGCAGTTCTTC.

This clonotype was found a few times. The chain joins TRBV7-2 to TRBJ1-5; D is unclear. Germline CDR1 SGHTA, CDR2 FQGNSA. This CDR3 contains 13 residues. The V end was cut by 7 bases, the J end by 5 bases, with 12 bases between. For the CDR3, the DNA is TGTGCCAGCACCTCGACCAGAGATCAGCCCCAGCATTTT. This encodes CASTSTRDQPQHF.

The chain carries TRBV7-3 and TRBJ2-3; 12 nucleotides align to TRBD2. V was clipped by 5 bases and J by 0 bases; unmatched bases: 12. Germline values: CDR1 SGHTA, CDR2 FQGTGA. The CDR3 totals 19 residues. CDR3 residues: CASSLFSSGGELSTDTQYF. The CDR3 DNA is TGTGCCAGCAGCCTCTTCTCTAGCGGGGGGGAGCTGAGCACAGATACGCAGTATTTT.

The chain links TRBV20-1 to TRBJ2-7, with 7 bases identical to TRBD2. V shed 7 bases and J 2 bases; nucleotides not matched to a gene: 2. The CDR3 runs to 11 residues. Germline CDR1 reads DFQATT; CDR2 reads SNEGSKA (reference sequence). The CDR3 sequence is CSGRGAYEQYV. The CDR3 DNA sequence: TGCAGTGGTCGGGGGGCCTACGAGCAGTACGTC.

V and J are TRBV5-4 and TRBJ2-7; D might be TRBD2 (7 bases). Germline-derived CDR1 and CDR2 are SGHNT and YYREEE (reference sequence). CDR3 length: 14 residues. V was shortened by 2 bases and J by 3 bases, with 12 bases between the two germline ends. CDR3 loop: CASSFEGGRYEQYF. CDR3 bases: TGTGCCAGCAGCTTTGAGGGGGGGCGCTACGAGCAGTACTTC.

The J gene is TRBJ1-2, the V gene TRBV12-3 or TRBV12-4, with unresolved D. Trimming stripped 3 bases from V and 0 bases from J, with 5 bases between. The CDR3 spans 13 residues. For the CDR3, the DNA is TGTGCCAGCAGTTTCGTATCTAACTATGGCTACACCTTC. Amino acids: CASSFVSNYGYTF.

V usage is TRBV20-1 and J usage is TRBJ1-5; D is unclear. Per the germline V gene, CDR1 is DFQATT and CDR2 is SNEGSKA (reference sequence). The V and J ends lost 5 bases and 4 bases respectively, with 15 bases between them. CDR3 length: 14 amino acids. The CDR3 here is CSAPYEGVNQPQHF. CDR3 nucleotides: TGCAGTGCTCCGTATGAGGGAGTGAATCAGCCCCAGCATTTT.

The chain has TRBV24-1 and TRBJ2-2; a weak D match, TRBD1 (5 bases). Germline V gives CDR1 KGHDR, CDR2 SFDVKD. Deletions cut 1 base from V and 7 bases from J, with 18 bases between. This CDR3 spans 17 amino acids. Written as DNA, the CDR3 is TGTGCCACCAGTGATTTTCGCAGGGAAGGCGAGAGCGGGGAGCTGTTTTTT. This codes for CATSDFRREGESGELFF.

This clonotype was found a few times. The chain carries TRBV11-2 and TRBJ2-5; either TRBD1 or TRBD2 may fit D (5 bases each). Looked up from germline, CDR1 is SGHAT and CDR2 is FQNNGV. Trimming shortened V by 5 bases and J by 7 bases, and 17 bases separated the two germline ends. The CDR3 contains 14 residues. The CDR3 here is CASSPYWEQGTQYF. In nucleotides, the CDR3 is TGTGCCAGCAGCCCCTACTGGGAGCAGGGGACCCAGTACTTC.